The 12 T cell receptor beta chains below were found in one sample sequenced in a study of human T cells and chemical hapten exposure. The time point here: patch test 3, about 24 weeks after DPC sensitization. Treatment reported: therapeutic diphenylcyclopropenone sensitization with weekly scalp DPC. MiXCR was run by TCRdb on the RACE reads, yielding one entry per CDR3 protein. The data contain around 110,000 distinct CDR3 sequences, 11% of them singletons. This material consisted of whole blood, taken in connection with sensitization to the hapten diphenylcyclopropenone (DPC). The receptors here all came from a woman aged 45-60 years with alopecia areata. Some clones in this sample may be carry-over from other donors' samples.

In this sample, this clonotype turned up a few times. The chain is built from TRBV9 and TRBJ2-3, with 11 bases lining up with TRBD2. Per the germline V gene, CDR1 is SGDLS and CDR2 is YYNGEE. V was clipped by 4 bases and J by 2 bases; unmatched bases: 6. CDR3 length: 16 residues. In nucleotides, the CDR3 is TGTGCCAGCAGCAACGGGACTAGCGGCCCCACAGATACGCAGTATTTT. Its protein product is CASSNGTSGPTDTQYF.

A note on this clonotype: A much larger clone is a single base away; this may be a read error. The genes are TRBV24-1 and TRBJ2-3; D unresolved. The CDR3 has 13 residues. The germline CDR1 and CDR2 sequences are KGHDR and SFDVKD. V was cut by 3 bases and J by 8 bases, with 11 bases left in between. The CDR3 protein is CATSDGRRGTQYF. The CDR3 DNA reads TGTGCCACCAGTGATGGCAGACGAGGTACGCAGTATTTT.

This rearrangement joins TRBV29-1 to TRBJ1-1; D unclear. Germline CDR1 and CDR2: SQVTM and ANQGSEA. The CDR3 spans 11 residues. Deletions cut 4 bases from V and 5 bases from J, with 8 bases between. The CDR3 is CSVGEWTEAFF. DNA for the CDR3: TGCAGCGTTGGAGAGTGGACTGAAGCTTTCTTT. Together with reference TRBV29-1 and TRBJ1-1, the CDR3 gives the full variable domain: SAVISQKPSRDICQRGTSLTIQCQVDSQVTMMFWYRQQPGQSLTLIATANQGSEATYESGFVIDKFPISRPNLTFSTLTVSNMSPEDSSIYLCSVGEWTEAFFGQGTRLTVV.

This clonotype was seen repeatedly, ten times or more. V usage is TRBV14 and J usage is TRBJ1-2; D ambiguous. This CDR3 has 13 residues. V dropped 1 base and J dropped 7 bases, with 10 bases sitting between them. CDR1 SGHDN and CDR2 FVKESK come from the germline V gene. In DNA, the CDR3 is TGTGCCAGCAGCCAAGTTTCGAGGGTTGGCTACACCTTC. The encoded protein is CASSQVSRVGYTF.

The chain employs TRBV6-5 and TRBJ1-1, with D tentatively TRBD1 (5 bases). The CDR3 consists of 15 residues. V lost 6 bases to trimming and J lost 1 base, with 15 bases between them. Per the germline V gene, CDR1 is MNHEY and CDR2 is SVGAGI. The CDR3 is CASSRRTQRNTEAFF. The CDR3, as DNA: TGTGCCAGCAGCCGCCGGACACAAAGGAACACTGAAGCTTTCTTT.

This clonotype was counted at least ten times. The chain combines TRBV2 with TRBJ1-1; 9 bases are shared with TRBD1. The CDR3 sequence is 13 residues long. Per the germline V gene, CDR1 is SNHLY and CDR2 is FYNNEI. V gave up 5 bases and J gave up 4 bases; unmatched junction bases: 2. The CDR3 DNA is TGTGCCAGCAGTAAGACAGGGGGCACTGAAGCTTTCTTT. It encodes CASSKTGGTEAFF.

The chain employs TRBV20-1 and TRBJ2-1; D perhaps matches TRBD1 (5 bases). Germline-derived CDR1 and CDR2 are DFQATT and SNEGSKA (reference sequence). V shed 3 bases and J shed 10 bases, with 10 bases lying between them. The CDR3 consists of 11 residues. The CDR3, as DNA: TGCAGTGCTAGGACAGTCATCGAGCAGTTCTTC. Encoded protein: CSARTVIEQFF.

The chain uses TRBV2 and TRBJ2-3; perhaps TRBD1 as D (5 bases). There are 14 residues in the CDR3. Germline CDR1 SNHLY, CDR2 FYNNEI. V shed 4 bases and J shed 1 base, with 9 bases lying between them. The CDR3 bases are TGTGCCAGCAGTGTTCAAGGGGGCACAGATACGCAGTATTTT. Translating it yields CASSVQGGTDTQYF.

The chain combines TRBV20-1 with TRBJ1-5; D is unclear. The V gene lost 5 bases and the J gene lost 4 bases, with 9 bases spanning the gap. Germline CDR1 DFQATT, CDR2 SNEGSKA (reference sequence). The CDR3 has 12 residues. The DNA for the CDR3 is TGCAGTGCTGAGGCCCATAATCAGCCCCAGCATTTT. This encodes CSAEAHNQPQHF.

The chain uses TRBV4-2 and TRBJ1-2, with D perhaps matching TRBD1 (6 bases). Trimming pared 1 base from V and 0 bases from J, leaving 12 bases between. Germline CDR1 reads LGHNA; CDR2 reads YNFKEQ. This CDR3 spans 16 amino acids. The CDR3 loop is CASSQATGSTNYGYTF. The CDR3, as DNA: TGTGCCAGCAGCCAAGCTACAGGGTCGACTAACTATGGCTACACCTTC.

This clonotype was counted a few times. The gene calls are TRBV12-3 or TRBV12-4 and TRBJ1-5; D is ambiguous. This CDR3 comprises 14 residues. The germline V and J ends were trimmed by 3 bases and 0 bases, with 6 bases remaining between them. The CDR3 DNA is TGTGCCAGCAGTTTTGGGAATAGCAATCAGCCCCAGCATTTT. It encodes CASSFGNSNQPQHF.

The rearrangement joins TRBV4-1 to TRBJ2-3; either TRBD1 or TRBD2 may fit D (5 bases each). Germline CDR1 MGHRA, CDR2 YSYEKL. V lost 3 bases to trimming and J lost 7 bases, with 17 bases between them. CDR3 length: 15 amino acids. CDR3 nucleotide sequence: TGCGCCAGCAGCCAGGGGGTCCGGGGCGTACATACGCAGTATTTT. This translates into CASSQGVRGVHTQYF.